Presented here are 31 T cell receptor beta chains from one specimen sequenced in a study of patients and donors after allogeneic stem cell transplantation. MiXCR was run by TCRdb on the RT-PCR reads, yielding one entry per CDR3 protein. Among about 160,000 distinct CDR3 sequences, 30% were seen once, and the ten largest hold about 3.3%. The specimen was blood, either unsorted or a sorted T cell fraction (not recorded which). The receptors were sampled from a human donor who was either an allogeneic HSCT recipient or a stem cell or donor lymphocyte infusion donor (not recorded which). It is not recorded whose cells these are; they may come from a transplant donor.

This clonotype was recorded a few times. The chain combines TRBV4-3 with TRBJ1-5; 8 bases agree with TRBD1. Germline trimming cut 0 bases from V and 7 bases from J; bases unmatched to any gene: 5. CDR3 length equals 15 residues. In germline, CDR1 is LGHNA, CDR2 YSLEER. The CDR3 spells CASSQDRQGRQPQHF. CDR3 sequence (DNA): TGCGCCAGCAGCCAAGATCGACAGGGGAGGCAGCCCCAGCATTTT.

This clonotype showed up just a few times. V usage is TRBV9 and J usage is TRBJ2-7; the D is unclear. CDR1 and CDR2 (germline): SGDLS, YYNGEE. This CDR3 has 14 residues. V was clipped by 0 bases and J by 3 bases, with 10 bases between them. The CDR3 region has the DNA TGTGCCAGCAGCGTAGAGGGCGCTTTCTACGAGCAGTACTTC. It specifies CASSVEGAFYEQYF.

The chain employs TRBV21-1 and TRBJ2-2; TRBD2, the table's D call, lacks a check against the DNA. TRBV21-1 is a pseudogene locus. CDR3 length equals 14 residues. The CDR3 nucleotides are TGTGCCGCTTCGCTGGCGGGAGACACCGGGGAGCTGTTTTTT. Translation gives CAASLAGDTGELFF.

This clonotype came up a few times. In DNA, the CDR3 is TGCGCCAGCAGCCAAGATAGGGCCGGCGTCTCCTACGAGCAGTACTTC. This sequence encodes CASSQDRAGVSYEQYF. J is TRBJ2-7 and V is TRBV4-3; D is uncertain. Trimming cost V 0 bases and J 0 bases, with 12 bases left between them. Germline-derived CDR1 and CDR2 are LGHNA and YSLEER. This CDR3 spans 16 amino acids.

The sample holds many counts of this clonotype. The J gene is TRBJ2-5, the V gene TRBV7-9; no clear D gene. This CDR3 comprises 10 residues. The V end was cut by 5 bases, the J end by 4 bases, with 2 bases between. CDR1 and CDR2 (germline): SEHNR, FQNEAQ (reference sequence). The DNA for the CDR3 is TGTGCCAGCAGCCGAGAGACCCAGTACTTC. Amino acid sequence: CASSRETQYF.

This clonotype came up a few times. This CDR3 is CASSLGTLTYEQYF. The CDR3 nucleotides read TGTGCCAGCAGTTTGGGGACTCTGACCTACGAGCAGTACTTC. The genes are TRBV12-3 or TRBV12-4 and TRBJ2-7, with TRBD2 as a possible D gene (6 bases). Trimming cost V 3 bases and J 2 bases, with 11 bases left between them. The CDR3 length is 14 residues.

This rearrangement joins TRBV11-1 to TRBJ2-7, with 13 positions matching TRBD2. Germline assignment: CDR1 SGHAT and CDR2 FQDESV (reference sequence). Unmatched junction bases numbered 8, after V lost 4 bases and J lost 5 bases. The CDR3 is 16 residues long. The CDR3 coding sequence is TGTGCCAGCAGCTCAGTAACAGGACTAGCGGGAGACGAGCAGTACTTC. Translated, it gives CASSSVTGLAGDEQYF.

The V call is TRBV28, the J call TRBJ2-3; D gene unclear. Germline CDR1 and CDR2: MDHEN and SYDVKM. CDR3 size: 12 residues. Trimming left V 0 bases short and J 3 bases short, with 1 base between. CDR3 protein: CASSLWTDTQYF. CDR3 DNA sequence: TGTGCCAGCAGTTTATGGACAGATACGCAGTATTTT.

The rearrangement uses TRBV5-1 and TRBJ2-7; TRBD1 is a possible D gene (6 bases). Trimming left V 6 bases short and J 3 bases short, with 16 bases between. CDR3 length equals 14 residues. CDR1 and CDR2 (germline): SGHRS, YFSETQ. The CDR3 sequence is CASKGTGQNYEQYF. The CDR3 DNA reads TGCGCCAGCAAGGGAACCGGACAGAACTACGAGCAGTACTTC.

In its sample, this clonotype was seen a few times. The junction shows a germline mismatch at one end, possibly a read error. V gene TRBV20-1 combines with J gene TRBJ1-2; D gene uncertain. Germline-derived CDR1 and CDR2 are DFQATT and SNEGSKA (reference sequence). The CDR3 is made up of 10 amino acids. The DNA for the CDR3 is TGCAGTGCTATCTCCCCAGTGGAGGAGTTC. This sequence encodes CSAISPVEEF.

The rearrangement uses TRBV7-2 and TRBJ1-5; 9 positions agree with TRBD1. Germline V gene lookup returns CDR1 SGHTA and CDR2 FQGNSA. V lost 1 base, J lost 1 base, and 2 bases stayed unmatched. The CDR3 extends over 16 amino acids. In nucleotides, the CDR3 is TGTGCCAGCAGCTTAGGGACAGGGGCGAGCAATCAGCCCCAGCATTTT. Its translation is CASSLGTGASNQPQHF.

The chain joins TRBV7-2 to TRBJ2-2, with D hard to call. Germline V CDR1 and CDR2: SGHTA, FQGNSA. This CDR3 has 13 residues. The V end lost 2 bases, the J end lost 8 bases, and 9 bases lay between the germline ends. The CDR3 bases are TGTGCCAGCAGCTTACCCCTAGGAGGGGAGCTGTTTTTT. Its translation: CASSLPLGGELFF.

The rearrangement links TRBV12-3 or TRBV12-4 to TRBJ1-1; D perhaps matches TRBD1 (6 bases). This CDR3 comprises 14 residues. V dropped 6 bases and J dropped 1 base, with 12 bases sitting between them. The CDR3 sequence: CASRLTGSNTEAFF. The CDR3, as DNA: TGTGCCAGCAGGCTTACAGGGTCGAACACTGAAGCTTTCTTT.

The rearrangement uses TRBV24-1 and TRBJ2-1, with D perhaps assigned TRBD1 or TRBD2 (5 bases each). CDR3 length equals 16 residues. CDR1 and CDR2 from the germline V gene are KGHDR and SFDVKD. Trimming took 3 bases from V and 4 from J, leaving 15 bases between them. CDR3 coding DNA: TGTGCCACCAGTGATCCTGGACGAGGGGTTTACAATGAGCAGTTCTTC. Its translation: CATSDPGRGVYNEQFF.

The V gene is TRBV6-5, the J gene TRBJ2-1, with 9 positions matching TRBD2. With V trimmed by 0 bases and J by 3 bases, 6 bases remained unmatched. Looked up from germline, CDR1 is MNHEY and CDR2 is SVGAGI. This CDR3 has 17 amino acids. The CDR3 DNA sequence: TGTGCCAGCAGTTACTCCCCCGCGACTAGCGGCTACAATGAGCAGTTCTTC. Translated: CASSYSPATSGYNEQFF.

The chain has TRBV6-5 and TRBJ2-7; D is undetermined. The V gene's germline CDR1 is MNHEY and CDR2 SVGAGI. The V end lost 7 bases, the J end lost 4 bases, and 17 bases lay between the germline ends. The CDR3 is 14 residues long. The CDR3 sequence is CASTLIGSSYEQYF. The CDR3, as DNA: TGTGCCAGCACCCTCATAGGGTCTTCATACGAGCAGTACTTC.

J is TRBJ1-2 and V is TRBV12-3 or TRBV12-4, with TRBD1 matching 9 bases. Losses at the gene ends were 6 bases for V and 3 bases for J; bases not matched to a gene: 5. The CDR3 covers 14 residues. CDR3 DNA sequence: TGTGCCAGCAGCCGGCGGACAGGGGACTATGGCTACACCTTC. Its translation is CASSRRTGDYGYTF.

The V gene is TRBV13, the J gene TRBJ1-1; D gene ambiguous. In germline, CDR1 is PRHDT, CDR2 FYEKMQ (reference sequence). The V end was cut by 11 bases, the J end by 0 bases, with 16 bases between. The CDR3 contains 14 residues. For the CDR3, the DNA is TGTGCCGGTTCCGCCCTTGGGATGAACACTGAAGCTTTCTTT. Residues: CAGSALGMNTEAFF. Filled out from reference TRBV13 and TRBJ1-1, the complete variable domain reads AAGVIQSPRHLIKEKRETATLKCYPIPRHDTVYWYQQGPGQDPQFLISFYEKMQSDKGSIPDRFSAQQFSDYHSELNMSSLELGDSALYFCAGSALGMNTEAFFGQGTRLTVV.

The CDR3 here is CASSFGLVPDTQYF. CDR3 in DNA: TGTGCCAGCAGTTTCGGACTAGTCCCAGATACGCAGTATTTT. The chain is built from TRBV27 and TRBJ2-3; 7 bases are shared with TRBD2. V dropped 3 bases and J dropped 4; count of bases not matched to a gene: 4. Germline CDR1 and CDR2: MNHEY and SMNVEV (reference sequence). CDR3 size: 14 residues.

The rearrangement uses TRBV7-9 and TRBJ2-7; D possibly corresponds to TRBD1 (6 bases). V was pared by 4 bases and J by 7 bases, with 14 bases between. Per germline, CDR1 SEHNR and CDR2 FQNEAQ (reference sequence). This CDR3 spans 13 amino acids. CDR3 sequence (DNA): TGTGCCAGCAGCTACACACAGGGTAGTGAGCAGTACTTC. Translating it yields CASSYTQGSEQYF.

The chain employs TRBV20-1 and TRBJ1-5; no definite D call. The CDR3 totals 15 residues. The V and J ends lost 3 bases and 8 bases respectively, with 20 bases between them. Germline V lookup: CDR1 DFQATT, CDR2 SNEGSKA (reference sequence). The DNA for the CDR3 is TGCAGTGCTAGCCCCCGACGGTCCAGCTGGGAGCCCCAGCATTTT. Amino acid sequence: CSASPRRSSWEPQHF.

This clonotype was seen ten or more times. V is TRBV7-2 and J is TRBJ1-4, with D possibly being TRBD1 (6 bases). Germline CDR1 SGHTA, CDR2 FQGNSA. This CDR3 is 15 amino acids long. Trimming pared 1 base from V and 5 bases from J, leaving 11 bases between. This chain's CDR3 is CASSLVRGANEKLFF. DNA for the CDR3: TGTGCCAGCAGCTTAGTGAGGGGGGCGAATGAAAAACTGTTTTTT.

V and J are TRBV9 and TRBJ2-5; the D gene is possibly TRBD1 (5 bases). From germline, CDR1 is SGDLS and CDR2 YYNGEE. The CDR3 runs 14 residues. The V end was cut by 4 bases, the J end by 0 bases, with 10 bases between. As DNA, the CDR3 is TGTGCCAGCAGCCCCCCAGGGAACCAAGAGACCCAGTACTTC. Its protein product is CASSPPGNQETQYF.

The rearrangement uses TRBV7-2 and TRBJ2-3; possible D gene TRBD1, 6 bases. The CDR3 is made up of 13 amino acids. The V and J ends lost 5 bases and 5 bases respectively, with 11 bases between them. CDR1 is SGHTA, CDR2 FQGNSA, per germline. CDR3 in DNA: TGTGCCAGCAGCCTTTACAGGGAAGATACGCAGTATTTT. Residues: CASSLYREDTQYF.

Only a few counts were recorded for this clonotype. The V and J genes are TRBV29-1 and TRBJ2-7; the D call may be TRBD1 or TRBD2 (6 bases each). CDR1 is SQVTM, CDR2 ANQGSEA, per germline. The CDR3 totals 15 residues. V was cut by 4 bases and J by 0 bases, with 16 bases left in between. CDR3 nucleotide sequence: TGCAGCGTTGGAGTATGGCGGGACAACTCCTACGAGCAGTACTTC. Protein sequence: CSVGVWRDNSYEQYF.

This clonotype was picked up many times. This sequence joins TRBV6-5 and TRBJ1-1; TRBD1 is a possible D gene (6 bases). The CDR3 runs 15 residues. V was pared by 9 bases and J by 0 bases, with 17 bases between. Germline V gene lookup returns CDR1 MNHEY and CDR2 SVGAGI. The CDR3 region is CASAPRTALNTEAFF. CDR3 nucleotide sequence: TGTGCCAGTGCCCCCAGGACAGCTTTGAACACTGAAGCTTTCTTT.

CDR3 in amino acids: CASSFLAGHTGELFF. In nucleotides, the CDR3 is TGTGCCAGCTCTTTTCTGGCGGGGCACACCGGGGAGCTGTTTTTT. The J gene is TRBJ2-2, the V gene TRBV12-3 or TRBV12-4, with a possible D match to TRBD2 (6 bases). Trimming took off 8 bases at V and 3 bases at J, with 16 bases between the two ends. CDR3 size: 15 residues.

This sequence joins TRBV20-1 and TRBJ1-4; D is perhaps TRBD1 (5 bases). Germline V CDR1 and CDR2: DFQATT, SNEGSKA (reference sequence). Between the trimmed V and J ends, which lost 6 bases and 4 bases, there was a span of 21 bases. The CDR3 is made up of 16 amino acids. In DNA, the CDR3 is TGCAGTGCCAGTCGGGACCGGAAGGAGCTTAATGAAAAACTGTTTTTT. This encodes CSASRDRKELNEKLFF.

This chain links TRBV12-3 or TRBV12-4 with TRBJ1-4, with D uncertain. The CDR3 length is 14 residues. Trimming took 9 bases from V and 8 from J, leaving 19 bases between them. DNA for the CDR3: TGTGCCAGTTCATGGCGGGGAAAAGGAGAAAAACTGTTTTTT. Protein product: CASSWRGKGEKLFF.

Comments on this clonotype: Relative to the germline gene, one junction end is altered; a read error may explain this. This chain connects TRBV7-7 to TRBJ2-3, with D perhaps matching TRBD1 (6 bases). Germline V CDR1 and CDR2: SSHAT, FNYEAQ (reference sequence). This CDR3 is 17 amino acids long. The CDR3 bases are TGTGCTAGCAGCTTAAGGGCAGGGGCGCGGAGCACAGATACGCAGTATTTT. It is translated as CASSLRAGARSTDTQYF.

This clonotype was seen a handful of times. The rearrangement uses TRBV28 and TRBJ2-2; 7 bases are shared with TRBD2. This CDR3 has 16 residues. With V trimmed by 6 bases and J by 5 bases, 12 bases remained unmatched. Germline lookup yields CDR1 MDHEN and CDR2 SYDVKM. This chain's CDR3 is CASSYTPWGGTGELFF. Written as DNA, the CDR3 is TGTGCCAGCAGCTACACACCCTGGGGGGGTACCGGGGAGCTGTTTTTT.